Below, 32 T cell receptor beta chains from the same sample are listed, as sequenced in a study of identical twins. TCRdb reprocessed the 5' RACE reads via MiXCR and lists one record per CDR3 protein. Here the sample spans about 280,000 distinct CDR3 sequences, approximately 8.5% being singletons. Separately, the same data were catalogued under a study of yellow fever vaccine responses in identical twins.

The sequencing input was memory (CD45RO+) T cells sorted from blood. These receptors were collected from a woman aged 18-30 years in good health.

This clonotype was seen repeatedly, ten times or more. The chain recombines TRBV20-1 with TRBJ2-1; D is ambiguous. The CDR3 covers 13 residues. V was shortened by 2 bases and J by 7 bases, with 12 bases between the two germline ends. The germline gives CDR1 DFQATT, CDR2 SNEGSKA (reference sequence). The CDR3 is CSARSGFGNEQFF. CDR3 nucleotide sequence: TGCAGTGCTAGATCCGGGTTTGGGAATGAGCAGTTCTTC.

This chain uses TRBV7-8 with TRBJ2-1; weak D call: TRBD1 (5 bases). The germline gives CDR1 SGHVS, CDR2 FQNEAQ. This CDR3 has 16 residues. V was cut by 3 bases and J by 3 bases, with 15 bases left in between. The CDR3 spells CASSFVPFRVYNEQFF. The CDR3 region has the DNA TGTGCCAGCAGCTTCGTTCCTTTCAGGGTCTACAATGAGCAGTTCTTC. Combining the CDR3 with reference TRBV7-8 and TRBJ2-1 gives the whole variable domain GAGVSQSPRYKVAKRGQDVALRCDPISGHVSLFWYQQALGQGPEFLTYFQNEAQLDKSGLPSDRFFAERPEGSVSTLKIQRTQQEDSAVYLCASSFVPFRVYNEQFFGPGTRLTVL.

The chain employs TRBV2 and TRBJ2-2; 7 nucleotides agree with TRBD1. The CDR3 sequence is 13 residues long. Germline CDR1 SNHLY, CDR2 FYNNEI. The V and J ends lost 6 bases and 5 bases, in that order; junction bases with no gene match: 3. Here the CDR3 DNA reads TGTGCCAGCAGGGTACAGGGGACCGGGGAGCTGTTTTTT. Translated, it gives CASRVQGTGELFF.

This clonotype was observed at least ten times. In nucleotides, the CDR3 is TGTGCCAGCAGATTACAGGGGACCTACGAGCAGTACGTC. Protein: CASRLQGTYEQYV. The chain joins TRBV5-5 to TRBJ2-7; 7 bases line up with TRBD1. The V and J ends lost 5 bases and 2 bases, in that order; junction bases with no gene match: 4. Looked up from germline, CDR1 is SGHKS and CDR2 is YYEKEE (reference sequence). This CDR3 is 13 amino acids long.

This chain links TRBV20-1 with TRBJ2-7; D is uncertain. CDR1 is DFQATT and CDR2 is SNEGSKA in the germline V gene (reference sequence). The V gene lost 0 bases and the J gene lost 5 bases, with 17 bases spanning the gap. The CDR3 totals 15 residues. The DNA for the CDR3 is TGCAGTGCTAGAGACCCCCACTATAGTATCCACGAGCAGTACGTC. Translating gives CSARDPHYSIHEQYV.

The CDR3 reads CSARGSGDSGNTIYF. For the CDR3, the DNA is TGCAGTGCTAGAGGTTCAGGGGACTCTGGAAACACCATATATTTT. V and J are TRBV20-1 and TRBJ1-3; a weak D match, TRBD1 (6 bases). Trimming removed 1 base at V and 0 bases at J, with 10 bases between. Germline-derived CDR1 and CDR2 are DFQATT and SNEGSKA (reference sequence). The CDR3 is 15 residues long.

This clonotype appeared a few times. This sequence joins TRBV6-1 and TRBJ2-3; TRBD2 matches 14 bases. CDR1 and CDR2 from the germline V gene are MNHNS and SASEGT. Trimming removed 3 bases from V and 14 bases from J; junction bases left unmatched: 16. The CDR3 has 17 amino acids. In DNA form, the CDR3 reads TGTGCCAGCAGTGATTTCGGGACTAGCGGGAGTCTTGTGGTGTTGTATTTT. Protein: CASSDFGTSGSLVVLYF.

This clonotype showed up just a few times. This chain connects TRBV20-1 to TRBJ2-7; 7 bases are shared with TRBD1. With V trimmed by 3 bases and J by 3 bases, 5 bases remained unmatched. The CDR3 extends over 13 amino acids. CDR1 and CDR2 from the germline V gene are DFQATT and SNEGSKA (reference sequence). CDR3 DNA sequence: TGCAGTGCTAGGGAGACAGGGATCTACGAGCAGTACGTC. This sequence encodes CSARETGIYEQYV.

This clonotype was detected many times. The chain joins TRBV12-3 or TRBV12-4 to TRBJ2-2; the match to TRBD1 covers 7 bases. Trimming cost V 5 bases and J 1 base; bases outside gene matches: 1. The CDR3 is 14 amino acids. The CDR3 here is CASSRDRNTGELFF. DNA of the CDR3: TGTGCCAGCAGTCGGGACAGGAACACCGGGGAGCTGTTTTTT.

This clonotype was seen ten or more times. The gene calls are TRBV20-1 and TRBJ2-2, with 8 bases that match TRBD2. Losses at the gene ends were 1 base for V and 5 bases for J; bases not matched to a gene: 9. CDR1 is DFQATT, CDR2 SNEGSKA, per germline (reference sequence). This CDR3 has 16 residues. CDR3 nucleotides: TGCAGTGCTAGAGTAGGATTAGCGGGACTAACCGGGGAGCTGTTTTTT. Translation: CSARVGLAGLTGELFF.

The chain links TRBV11-2 to TRBJ1-1, with 8 bases that match TRBD1. Germline CDR1 is SGHAT and CDR2 is FQNNGV. The ends lost 5 bases at V and 1 base at J; junction bases unmatched: 3. The CDR3 runs to 14 residues. For the CDR3, the DNA is TGTGCCAGCAGCGAACAGGGGGAGAACACTGAAGCTTTCTTT. The encoded protein is CASSEQGENTEAFF.

This clonotype has just a few counts. The J gene is TRBJ2-2, the V gene TRBV18, with 8 positions matching TRBD1. The CDR3 runs 15 residues. Germline values: CDR1 KGHSH, CDR2 LQKENI. V shed 6 bases and J 4 bases; nucleotides not matched to a gene: 7. This CDR3 is CASSSRTGITGELFF. The CDR3 coding sequence is TGTGCCAGCTCGTCCCGGACAGGGATCACCGGGGAGCTGTTTTTT.

This clonotype was found a few times. This chain joins TRBV7-3 and TRBJ1-2; 7 bases are a match to TRBD1. V was clipped by 5 bases and J by 5 bases; unmatched bases: 11. Germline V gene lookup returns CDR1 SGHTA and CDR2 FQGTGA. The CDR3 is 15 residues long. The CDR3 loop is CASSKTGTVKYGYTF. CDR3 nucleotides: TGTGCCAGCAGCAAGACCGGGACAGTTAAATATGGCTACACCTTC.

In its sample, this clonotype was seen many times. V usage is TRBV6-5 and J usage is TRBJ1-1, with D uncertain. V was clipped by 2 bases and J by 3 bases, with 4 bases between them. The germline gives CDR1 MNHEY, CDR2 SVGAGI. This CDR3 comprises 12 residues. CDR3 in amino acids: CASSYRDTEAFF. The CDR3 DNA reads as TGTGCCAGCAGTTACCGGGACACTGAAGCTTTCTTT.

The genes are TRBV20-1 and TRBJ2-5; 7 bases agree with TRBD1. The germline CDR1 and CDR2 sequences are DFQATT and SNEGSKA (reference sequence). J was trimmed by 4 bases and V by 1 base; bases with no gene match: 6. This CDR3 has 14 amino acids. The CDR3 DNA reads TGCAGTGCTAGAGGCCCACCAGGGGGAGAGACCCAGTACTTC. Amino acid sequence: CSARGPPGGETQYF.

V usage is TRBV20-1 and J usage is TRBJ2-3; 7 positions agree with TRBD2. Losses at the gene ends were 0 bases for V and 1 base for J; bases not matched to a gene: 7. There are 16 residues in the CDR3. The germline V gene has CDR1 DFQATT and CDR2 SNEGSKA (reference sequence). CDR3 residues: CSAREGGIVGTDTQYF. The CDR3 DNA is TGCAGTGCTAGAGAGGGAGGGATAGTGGGCACAGATACGCAGTATTTT.

This clonotype was seen many times. The chain combines TRBV28 with TRBJ2-7, with a weak D call TRBD1 (6 bases). This CDR3 spans 12 amino acids. Germline V CDR1 and CDR2: MDHEN, SYDVKM. The CDR3 bases are TGTGCCAGCAGCCTCCCAACCGGGACACTGTGGGTC. Its protein is CASSLPTGTLWV.

The V and J genes are TRBV5-5 and TRBJ2-7; 11 bases align to TRBD2. With 1 base clipped from V and 3 bases from J, the junction kept 3 bases outside the gene matches. Germline lookup yields CDR1 SGHKS and CDR2 YYEKEE (reference sequence). The CDR3 covers 15 residues. The CDR3 loop reads CASSLTSGSYYEQYF. As DNA, the CDR3 is TGTGCCAGCAGCTTGACTAGCGGGAGTTACTACGAGCAGTACTTC.

This clonotype has just a few counts. The rearrangement uses TRBV7-8 and TRBJ2-1, with a weak D call TRBD2 (6 bases). Per the germline V gene, CDR1 is SGHVS and CDR2 is FQNEAQ. V was clipped by 1 base and J by 3 bases, with 13 bases between them. CDR3 length: 16 amino acids. The CDR3 coding sequence is TGTGCCAGCAGCTTAGTTGGGGGGAGCTTCTACAATGAGCAGTTCTTC. Its protein product is CASSLVGGSFYNEQFF.

The sample holds a few counts of this clonotype. This chain uses TRBV21-1 with TRBJ1-5. TRBV21-1 is a pseudogene. The CDR3 extends over 14 amino acids. CDR3 DNA sequence: TGTGCCAGCAGTGAACAGAATAGCAATCAGCCCCAGCATTTT. This gives the protein CASSEQNSNQPQHF.

V is TRBV3-1 and J is TRBJ2-5; D remains unclear. V dropped 3 bases and J dropped 2 bases, with 4 bases sitting between them. Germline V lookup: CDR1 LGHDT, CDR2 YNNKEL (reference sequence). This CDR3 comprises 12 residues. The CDR3 region is CASSHRQETQYF. The CDR3 DNA follows: TGTGCCAGCAGCCACAGACAAGAGACCCAGTACTTC.

This clonotype has at least ten counts. The chain has TRBV12-3 or TRBV12-4 and TRBJ2-7; TRBD2 might be the D (5 bases). The ends were cut back, 5 bases at V and 5 bases at J, with 16 bases in the middle. The CDR3 extends over 14 amino acids. The DNA for the CDR3 is TGTGCCAGCAGTGTTACCGGGGATCACAACGAGCAGTACGTC. Translated: CASSVTGDHNEQYV.

This clonotype was counted many times. The genes are TRBV6-1 and TRBJ1-4, with 8 bases matching TRBD1. Per germline, CDR1 MNHNS and CDR2 SASEGT. This CDR3 comprises 15 residues. V gave up 6 bases and J gave up 8 bases; unmatched junction bases: 11. The CDR3 spells CASSPGTGGKEKLFF. The CDR3 DNA reads TGTGCCAGCAGCCCCGGGACAGGAGGAAAGGAAAAACTGTTTTTT.

There are many counts of this clonotype. This chain links TRBV7-8 with TRBJ2-1; D is uncertain. The V end was cut by 1 base, the J end by 6 bases, with 4 bases between. The CDR3 covers 12 residues. Germline CDR1 reads SGHVS; CDR2 reads FQNEAQ. CDR3 coding DNA: TGTGCCAGCAGCTTAGTGGGCAATGAGCAGTTCTTC. It translates to CASSLVGNEQFF.

Only a few counts were recorded for this clonotype. V usage is TRBV20-1 and J usage is TRBJ1-1, with a weak D call TRBD1 (5 bases). Germline V gives CDR1 DFQATT, CDR2 SNEGSKA (reference sequence). Between the trimmed V and J ends, which lost 5 bases and 4 bases, there was a span of 17 bases. This CDR3 has 14 amino acids. The CDR3 nucleotides read TGCAGTGCTGCGAGAACAGGCGAGAGCACTGAAGCTTTCTTT. This codes for CSAARTGESTEAFF.

The chain joins TRBV19 to TRBJ2-1; 13 bases are shared with TRBD2. The CDR3 is made up of 15 amino acids. V dropped 3 bases and J dropped 8; count of bases not matched to a gene: 4. CDR1 and CDR2 from the germline V gene are LNHDA and SQIVND (reference sequence). CDR3 nucleotides: TGTGCCAGTAGTATTACTAGCGGGAGGGCCTATGAGCAGTTCTTC. This sequence encodes CASSITSGRAYEQFF.

V gene TRBV20-1 combines with J gene TRBJ2-5; TRBD2 agrees at 10 bases. Germline V lookup: CDR1 DFQATT, CDR2 SNEGSKA (reference sequence). This CDR3 comprises 14 residues. With 4 bases clipped from V and 5 bases from J, the junction kept 7 bases outside the gene matches. CDR3 in amino acids: CSATSGGAWETQYF. CDR3 in DNA: TGCAGTGCTACGAGCGGGGGGGCCTGGGAGACCCAGTACTTC.

This clonotype has a handful of counts. The chain recombines TRBV2 with TRBJ2-1; 7 bases align to TRBD2. V lost 5 bases, J lost 6 bases, and 7 bases stayed unmatched. Looked up from germline, CDR1 is SNHLY and CDR2 is FYNNEI. The CDR3 spans 14 residues. In DNA form, the CDR3 reads TGTGCCAGCAGTCAGGAGACTAGCCTCAATGAGCAGTTCTTC. This gives the protein CASSQETSLNEQFF.

This clonotype was seen only a few times. V is TRBV4-1 and J is TRBJ1-2, with 7 bases matching TRBD1. Germline assignment: CDR1 MGHRA and CDR2 YSYEKL. Trimming at V came to 3 bases and at J to 4 bases, leaving 2 bases not matched to a gene. This CDR3 has 13 residues. For the CDR3, the DNA is TGCGCCAGCAGCCAGACAGGGCTCTATGGCTACACCTTC. This codes for CASSQTGLYGYTF.

Ten or more counts support this clonotype. In DNA form, the CDR3 reads TGTGCCAGCAGCCGGGGACAGCTGTCCTACGAGCAGTACTTC. Translated: CASSRGQLSYEQYF. The V and J genes are TRBV3-1 and TRBJ2-7, with TRBD1 identical over 7 bases. With V trimmed by 4 bases and J by 1 base, 4 bases remained unmatched. The germline CDR1 and CDR2 sequences are LGHDT and YNNKEL (reference sequence). CDR3 length equals 14 residues.

At least ten counts were recorded for this clonotype. This rearrangement joins TRBV12-3 or TRBV12-4 to TRBJ1-2, with D possibly TRBD1 on 6 matching bases. This CDR3 is 13 amino acids long. The V end lost 5 bases, the J end lost 9 bases, and 16 bases lay between the germline ends. The CDR3 reads CASSLSGEGSYTF. The CDR3 bases are TGTGCCAGCAGTCTATCAGGGGAAGGAAGCTACACCTTC.

This clonotype was seen only a few times. This chain uses TRBV29-1 with TRBJ2-2; the D gene is possibly TRBD1 (6 bases). The V gene lost 6 bases and the J gene lost 1 base, with 15 bases spanning the gap. This CDR3 is 15 amino acids long. CDR1 SQVTM and CDR2 ANQGSEA come from the germline V gene. The CDR3 reads CSVTVGQRNTGELFF. Here the CDR3 DNA reads TGCAGCGTGACGGTGGGACAACGGAACACCGGGGAGCTGTTTTTT.